These 23 T cell receptor beta chains share one sample of origin, sequenced in a study of OX40 agonist ivuxolimab in advanced cancers. Clones were sequenced by immunoSEQ multiplex PCR, and TCRdb holds only the in-frame ones, with some missing. Of more than 50,000 clones listed, 80% are singletons. Here the sequenced sample was CD4+ or CD8+ T cells sorted from blood, taken in a trial of the OX40 agonist ivuxolimab. Source of these receptors: an adult with an advanced solid tumor such as melanoma, head and neck, liver or kidney cancer.

The gene calls are TRBV6-6 and TRBJ2-3; no clear D gene. This CDR3 region has 12 residues. From germline, CDR1 is MNHNY and CDR2 SVGAGI (reference sequence). The V gene lost 5 bases and the J gene lost 6 bases, with 9 bases spanning the gap. CDR3 bases: TGTGCCAGCAGTCCCCGACTTGATACGCAGTATTTT. It translates to CASSPRLDTQYF.

The chain has TRBV11-2 and TRBJ1-1, with D unclear. The CDR3 runs 12 residues. The germline V gene has CDR1 SGHAT and CDR2 FQNNGV. The germline V and J ends were trimmed by 3 bases and 1 base, with 3 bases remaining between them. Here the CDR3 reads CASSLTNTEAFF. The CDR3 DNA reads TGTGCCAGCAGCTTGACGAACACTGAAGCTTTCTTT.

V gene TRBV9 combines with J gene TRBJ1-1, with a weak D call TRBD1 (6 bases). The V end was cut by 3 bases, the J end by 4 bases, with 10 bases between. The germline gives CDR1 SGDLS, CDR2 YYNGEE. The CDR3 covers 13 residues. In DNA form, the CDR3 reads TGTGCCAGCAGCGCTCAAGGGGGCACTGAAGCTTTCTTT. Translation gives CASSAQGGTEAFF. Variable domain in full (rest from reference TRBV9 and TRBJ1-1): DSGVTQTPKHLITATGQRVTLRCSPRSGDLSVYWYQQSLDQGLQFLIQYYNGEERAKGNILERFSAQQFPDLHSELNLSSLELGDSALYFCASSAQGGTEAFFGQGTRLTVV.

The chain couples TRBV18 to TRBJ2-7; D is unresolved. Germline CDR1 is KGHSH and CDR2 is LQKENI. The CDR3 extends over 16 amino acids. With 3 bases removed from V and 2 bases from J, the gap between germline ends came to 17 bases. CDR3 amino acids: CASSPGRLRATYEQYF. The DNA of the CDR3 is TGTGCCAGCTCACCCGGCCGTTTGCGAGCCACCTACGAGCAGTACTTC.

The genes are TRBV7-9 and TRBJ1-2; possibly TRBD1 for D (5 bases). Trimming removed 3 bases from V and 5 bases from J, with 13 bases in between. Germline V gene lookup returns CDR1 SEHNR and CDR2 FQNEAQ (reference sequence). The CDR3 totals 14 residues. The CDR3: CASSLDGTEYGYTF. The CDR3, as DNA: TGTGCCAGCAGCTTGGACGGGACCGAATATGGCTACACCTTC. Full variable domain (missing parts from reference TRBV7-9 and TRBJ1-2): DTGVSQNPRHKITKRGQNVTFRCDPISEHNRLYWYRQTLGQGPEFLTYFQNEAQLEKSRLLSDRFSAERPKGSFSTLEIQRTEQGDSAMYLCASSLDGTEYGYTFGSGTRLTVV.

This clone was picked up one time. The gene calls are TRBV6-5 and TRBJ1-1; D not resolved. This CDR3 is 15 amino acids long. Germline V CDR1 and CDR2: MNHEY, SVGAGI. The V gene lost 0 bases and the J gene lost 1 base, with 9 bases spanning the gap. CDR3 nucleotides: TGTGCCAGCAGTTACTCACGTAGGCGGAACACTGAAGCTTTCTTT. Translating it yields CASSYSRRRNTEAFF.

In this sample, this clone turned up once. The genes are TRBV5-1 and TRBJ2-7; 10 bases agree with TRBD1. The CDR3 is made up of 12 amino acids. V shed 9 bases and J 7 bases; nucleotides not matched to a gene: 7. Germline CDR1 and CDR2: SGHRS and YFSETQ. CDR3 loop: CATRQGAGEQYF. The CDR3 DNA follows: TGCGCCACACGACAGGGGGCGGGGGAGCAGTACTTC.

The table lists this clone with a count of one. The CDR3 protein is CASSLGSSYEQYF. The CDR3 region has the DNA TGTGCCAGCAGCCTTGGGAGCTCCTACGAGCAGTACTTC. J is TRBJ2-5 and V is TRBV5-4; D is perhaps TRBD2 (5 bases). With the DNA end fitting TRBJ2-7 better, the J assignment may be wrong. CDR1 SGHNT and CDR2 YYREEE come from the germline V gene (reference sequence). CDR3 size: 13 residues.

In this sample, this clone is medium-sized. This chain connects TRBV28 to TRBJ1-5, with D possibly matching TRBD1 (6 bases). CDR1 and CDR2 (germline): MDHEN, SYDVKM. Trimming removed 6 bases at V and 11 bases at J, with 17 bases between. The CDR3 loop spans 13 amino acids. The CDR3 protein is CASSTEGVKAQHF. CDR3 DNA: TGTGCCAGCAGCACTGAGGGGGTTAAGGCCCAGCATTTT. The full variable domain, rest sourced from reference TRBV28 and TRBJ1-5, is DVKVTQSSRYLVKRTGEKVFLECVQDMDHENMFWYRQDPGLGLRLIYFSYDVKMKEKGDIPEGYSVSREKKERFSLILESASTNQTSMYLCASSTEGVKAQHFGDGTRLSIL.

Here the CDR3 DNA reads TGTGCCAGCAGCCGCACTAGCGGCGACGGTGGCACAGATACGCAGTATTTT. Its protein is CASSRTSGDGGTDTQYF. The rearrangement joins TRBV11-2 to TRBJ2-3; 8 nucleotides align to TRBD2. J lost 1 base, V lost 5 bases, and 11 bases had no gene match. The germline CDR1 and CDR2 sequences are SGHAT and FQNNGV. The CDR3 length is 17 residues.

The count of this clone is one. This chain joins TRBV7-9 and TRBJ1-1; 7 bases agree with TRBD1. The junction had 8 bases not matched to a gene; V was cut back by 3 bases and J by 7 bases. CDR3 length equals 14 residues. Per germline, CDR1 SEHNR and CDR2 FQNEAQ (reference sequence). The CDR3 bases are TGTGCCAGCAGCTTTACACCGGGACAGAATGAAGCTTTCTTT. Translation gives CASSFTPGQNEAFF.

This clone was seen more than once but under ten times. The chain has TRBV19 and TRBJ1-1, with a weak D call TRBD1 (5 bases). V lost 5 bases and J lost 1, with 11 bases in between. The germline V gene has CDR1 LNHDA and CDR2 SQIVND (reference sequence). CDR3 size: 14 residues. The CDR3 nucleotides are TGTGCCAGTAGTCCTGGGACGGCGAACACTGAAGCTTTCTTT. This sequence encodes CASSPGTANTEAFF.

This chain links TRBV30 with TRBJ1-3; TRBD1 matches 9 bases. The ends lost 3 bases at V and 4 bases at J; junction bases unmatched: 7. This CDR3 contains 15 residues. CDR1 and CDR2 from the germline V gene are GTSNPN and SVGIG (reference sequence). The CDR3 sequence: CAWRIQGAPGNTIYF. CDR3 DNA sequence: TGTGCCTGGAGAATACAGGGGGCGCCGGGAAACACCATATATTTT.

This rearrangement joins TRBV7-2 to TRBJ2-3; TRBD2 agrees at 10 bases. Trimming cost V 1 base and J 4 bases; bases outside gene matches: 2. The CDR3 is made up of 15 amino acids. Germline V gene data show CDR1 as SGHTA and CDR2 as FQGNSA. This chain's CDR3 is CASSLGTSGADTQYF. CDR3 bases: TGTGCCAGCAGCTTAGGGACTAGCGGCGCAGATACGCAGTATTTT.

J is TRBJ2-3 and V is TRBV7-3; possibly TRBD2 for D (6 bases). CDR1 and CDR2 from the germline V gene are SGHTA and FQGTGA. V shed 2 bases and J shed 0 bases, with 9 bases lying between them. The CDR3 is made up of 15 amino acids. The CDR3 sequence: CASSLLAVSTDTQYF. The CDR3 bases are TGTGCCAGCAGCTTATTAGCGGTTAGCACAGATACGCAGTATTTT.

The genes are TRBV9 and TRBJ2-3; D could derive from TRBD1 or TRBD2 (5 bases each). CDR1 SGDLS and CDR2 YYNGEE come from the germline V gene. V gave up 3 bases and J gave up 0 bases, with 14 bases separating them. The CDR3 contains 16 residues. CDR3 DNA sequence: TGTGCCAGCAGCGAAACCGGGACGGCTAGCACAGATACGCAGTATTTT. Translated, it gives CASSETGTASTDTQYF.

The genes are TRBV18 and TRBJ1-4; tentative D call: TRBD1 (6 bases). The germline CDR1 and CDR2 sequences are KGHSH and LQKENI. This CDR3 is 15 amino acids long. Between the trimmed V and J ends, which lost 3 bases and 3 bases, there was a span of 11 bases. Here the CDR3 DNA reads TGTGCCAGCTCACCTACTAGGACAGCTAATGAAAAACTGTTTTTT. This translates into CASSPTRTANEKLFF.

The chain has TRBV14 and TRBJ2-3, with 7 nucleotides matching TRBD2. Germline V CDR1 and CDR2: SGHDN, FVKESK. The CDR3 runs 18 residues. Trimming cost V 1 base and J 0 bases; bases outside gene matches: 10. In DNA, the CDR3 is TGTGCCAGCAGCCAAGGGTACTCTAGCGGAGCTAGCACAGATACGCAGTATTTT. Protein product: CASSQGYSSGASTDTQYF.

This rearrangement joins TRBV19 to TRBJ1-5; D ambiguous. V dropped 1 base and J dropped 5 bases, with 12 bases sitting between them. This CDR3 is built from 15 residues. Germline V lookup: CDR1 LNHDA, CDR2 SQIVND (reference sequence). CDR3 sequence (DNA): TGTGCCAGTAGTATAGGTCGGGTTGGGGATCAGCCCCAGCATTTT. This codes for CASSIGRVGDQPQHF. Together with reference TRBV19 and TRBJ1-5, the CDR3 gives the full variable domain: DGGITQSPKYLFRKEGQNVTLSCEQNLNHDAMYWYRQDPGQGLRLIYYSQIVNDFQKGDIAEGYSVSREKKESFPLTVTSAQKNPTAFYLCASSIGRVGDQPQHFGDGTRLSIL.

The rearrangement uses TRBV7-2 and TRBJ2-3; 11 bases line up with TRBD2. The CDR3 covers 16 residues. Germline trimming cut 5 bases from V and 4 bases from J; bases unmatched to any gene: 8. The germline gives CDR1 SGHTA, CDR2 FQGNSA. This chain's CDR3 is CASSQGLAVGADTQYF. As DNA, the CDR3 is TGTGCCAGCAGCCAGGGACTAGCGGTGGGGGCAGATACGCAGTATTTT.

The rearrangement links TRBV16 to TRBJ1-2; 7 bases map to TRBD1. CDR1 is KGHSY, CDR2 FQNENV, per germline. Trimming at V came to 2 bases and at J to 4 bases, leaving 10 bases not matched to a gene. The CDR3 contains 16 residues. CDR3 DNA: TGTGCCAGCAGCCAAAGGGGGGAGGACAGGATCTATGGCTACACCTTC. It specifies CASSQRGEDRIYGYTF.

In DNA, the CDR3 is TGTGCCAGCAGCCCGTCCGGACAGGGGGGATTGAACACTGAAGCTTTCTTT. This sequence encodes CASSPSGQGGLNTEAFF. The genes are TRBV28 and TRBJ1-1, with TRBD1 matching 10 bases. There are 17 residues in the CDR3. The germline V gene encodes CDR1 MDHEN and CDR2 SYDVKM. V was clipped by 6 bases and J by 0 bases; unmatched bases: 10.

This clone was detected a few times. The rearrangement joins TRBV19 to TRBJ1-1; D not resolved. The V end lost 6 bases, the J end lost 0 bases, and 11 bases lay between the germline ends. This CDR3 spans 14 amino acids. Germline V lookup: CDR1 LNHDA, CDR2 SQIVND (reference sequence). For the CDR3, the DNA is TGTGCCAGTAGCCCCGGGCAGGTGAACACTGAAGCTTTCTTT. Its protein is CASSPGQVNTEAFF.